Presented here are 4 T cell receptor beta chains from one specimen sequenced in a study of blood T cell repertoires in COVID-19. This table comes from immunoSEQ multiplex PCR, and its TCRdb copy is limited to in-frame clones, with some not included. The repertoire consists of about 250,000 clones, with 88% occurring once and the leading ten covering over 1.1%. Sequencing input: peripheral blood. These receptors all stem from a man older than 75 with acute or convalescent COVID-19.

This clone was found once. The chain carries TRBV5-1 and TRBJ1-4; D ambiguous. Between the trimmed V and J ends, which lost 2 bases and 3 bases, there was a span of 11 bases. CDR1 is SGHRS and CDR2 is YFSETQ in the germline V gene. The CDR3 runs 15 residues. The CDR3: CASSFFSGSNEKLFF. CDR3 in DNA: TGCGCCAGCAGCTTCTTTTCGGGTTCTAATGAAAAACTGTTTTTT.

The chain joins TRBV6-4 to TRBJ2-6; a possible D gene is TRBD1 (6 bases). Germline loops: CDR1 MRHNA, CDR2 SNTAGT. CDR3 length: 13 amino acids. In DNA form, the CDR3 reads TGTGCGTCCAGGGGCTCTGGGGCCAACGTCCTGACTTTC. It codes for CASRGSGANVLTF.

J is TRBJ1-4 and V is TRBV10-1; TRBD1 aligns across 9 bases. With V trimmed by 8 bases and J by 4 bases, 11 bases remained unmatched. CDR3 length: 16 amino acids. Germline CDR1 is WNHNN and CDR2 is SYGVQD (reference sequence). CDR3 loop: CASSVPGQGGNEKLFF. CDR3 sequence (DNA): TGCGCCAGCTCGGTCCCGGGACAGGGAGGTAATGAAAAACTGTTTTTT.

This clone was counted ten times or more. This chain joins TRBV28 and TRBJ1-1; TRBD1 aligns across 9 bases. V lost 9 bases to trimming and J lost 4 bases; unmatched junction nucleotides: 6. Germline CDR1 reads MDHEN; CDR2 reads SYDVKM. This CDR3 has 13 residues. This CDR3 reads CASSRDRVTEAFF. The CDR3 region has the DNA TGTGCCAGTAGCCGGGACAGGGTCACTGAAGCTTTCTTT.